The clone carrying this TCR beta chain was counted many times. Its antigen remains unknown. This specimen comes from a study of CD8 T cells in ankylosing spondylitis. The study's findings and limits: Blood from ankylosing spondylitis patients appeared to carry a characteristic eight-variant TCR beta motif.

In TCRdb, the 5' RACE reads were re-called with MiXCR into one record per CDR3 protein. The sample has hundreds of thousands of distinct CDR3 sequences; about 10% are singletons. Sequenced: blood, either unsorted or a sorted T cell fraction (not recorded which). The clonotype comes from a male donor with ankylosing spondylitis or in good health (not recorded which).

The CDR3 DNA reads as TGCAGTGCTCCCCCCGGGGGGGAGTACAATGAGCAGTTCTTC. This codes for CSAPPGGEYNEQFF. This chain joins TRBV20-1 and TRBJ2-1, with 8 positions matching TRBD2. In germline, CDR1 is DFQATT, CDR2 SNEGSKA (reference sequence). The CDR3 is 14 amino acids. The V segment lost 5 bases and the J segment 4 bases; nucleotides outside the gene matches: 7.